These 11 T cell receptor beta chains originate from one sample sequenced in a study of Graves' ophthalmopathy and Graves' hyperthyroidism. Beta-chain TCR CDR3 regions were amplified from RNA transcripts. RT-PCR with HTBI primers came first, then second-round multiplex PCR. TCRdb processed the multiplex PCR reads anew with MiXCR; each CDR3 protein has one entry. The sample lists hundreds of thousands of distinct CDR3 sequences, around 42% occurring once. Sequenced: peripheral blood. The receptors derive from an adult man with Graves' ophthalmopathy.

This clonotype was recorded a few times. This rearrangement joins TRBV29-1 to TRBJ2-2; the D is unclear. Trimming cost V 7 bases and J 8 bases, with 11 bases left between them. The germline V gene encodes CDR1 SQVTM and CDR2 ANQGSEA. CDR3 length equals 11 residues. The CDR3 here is CSASAGGELFF. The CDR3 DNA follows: TGCAGCGCCTCCGCTGGGGGGGAGCTGTTTTTT.

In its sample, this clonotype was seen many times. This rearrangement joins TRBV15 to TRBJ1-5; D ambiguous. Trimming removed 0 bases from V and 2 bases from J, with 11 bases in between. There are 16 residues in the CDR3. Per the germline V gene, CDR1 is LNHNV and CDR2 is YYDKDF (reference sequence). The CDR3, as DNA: TGTGCCACCAGCAGAGAGGGCCCAGTGGGCAATCAGCCCCAGCATTTT. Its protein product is CATSREGPVGNQPQHF.

CDR3 loop: CASSFAGRTSPLHF. DNA of the CDR3: TGTGCCAGCAGTTTCGCAGGGCGGACTTCACCCCTCCACTTT. This chain links TRBV28 with TRBJ1-6, with D maybe TRBD1 (5 bases). In germline, CDR1 is MDHEN, CDR2 SYDVKM. V lost 3 bases, J lost 9 bases, and 12 bases lay in between. There are 14 residues in the CDR3.

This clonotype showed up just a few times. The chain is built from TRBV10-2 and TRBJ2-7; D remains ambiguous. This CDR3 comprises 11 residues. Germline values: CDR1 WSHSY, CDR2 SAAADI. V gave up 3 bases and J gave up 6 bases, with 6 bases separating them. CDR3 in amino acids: CASSEAFEQYF. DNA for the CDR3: TGCGCCAGCAGTGAAGCTTTCGAGCAGTACTTC.

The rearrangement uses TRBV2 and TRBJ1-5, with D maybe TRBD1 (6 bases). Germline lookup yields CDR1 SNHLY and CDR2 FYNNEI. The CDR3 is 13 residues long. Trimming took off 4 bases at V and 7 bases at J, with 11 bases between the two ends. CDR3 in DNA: TGTGCCAGCAGTGGCGGGGGGCAGCAGCCCCAGCATTTT. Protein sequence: CASSGGGQQPQHF. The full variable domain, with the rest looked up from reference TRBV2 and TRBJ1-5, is EPEVTQTPSHQVTQMGQEVILRCVPISNHLYFYWYRQILGQKVEFLVSFYNNEISEKSEIFDDQFSVERPDGSNFTLKIRSTKLEDSAMYFCASSGGGQQPQHFGDGTRLSIL.

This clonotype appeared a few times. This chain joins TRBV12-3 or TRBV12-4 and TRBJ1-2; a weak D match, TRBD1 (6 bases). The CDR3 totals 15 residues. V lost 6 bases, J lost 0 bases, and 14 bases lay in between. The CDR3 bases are TGTGCCAGCAGGGGATCGGACAGTGCTAACTATGGCTACACCTTC. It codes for CASRGSDSANYGYTF.

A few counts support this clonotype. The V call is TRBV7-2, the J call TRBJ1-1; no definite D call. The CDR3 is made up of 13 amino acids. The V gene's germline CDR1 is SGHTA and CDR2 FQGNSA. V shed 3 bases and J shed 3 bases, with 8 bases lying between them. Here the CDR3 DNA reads TGTGCCAGCAGCTTGCTAGTGTACACTGAAGCTTTCTTT. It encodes CASSLLVYTEAFF.

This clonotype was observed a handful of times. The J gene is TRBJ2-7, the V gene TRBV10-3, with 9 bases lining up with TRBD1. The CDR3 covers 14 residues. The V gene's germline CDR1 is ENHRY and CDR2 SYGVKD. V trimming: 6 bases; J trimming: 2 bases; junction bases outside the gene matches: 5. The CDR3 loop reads CAIRGTGTTYEQYF. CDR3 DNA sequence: TGTGCCATCAGGGGGACAGGGACTACCTACGAGCAGTACTTC.

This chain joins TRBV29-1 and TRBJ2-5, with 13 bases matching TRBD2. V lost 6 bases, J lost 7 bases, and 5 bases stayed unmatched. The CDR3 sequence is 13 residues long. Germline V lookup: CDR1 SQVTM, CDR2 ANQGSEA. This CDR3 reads CSVKLAGGVTQYF. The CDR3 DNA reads TGCAGCGTAAAACTAGCGGGAGGGGTGACCCAGTACTTC.

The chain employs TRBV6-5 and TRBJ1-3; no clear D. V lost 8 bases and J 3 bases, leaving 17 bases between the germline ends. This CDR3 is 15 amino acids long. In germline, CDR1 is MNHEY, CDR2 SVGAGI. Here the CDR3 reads CASSNDKNYGNTIYF. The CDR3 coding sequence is TGTGCCAGCTCGAACGACAAAAACTATGGAAACACCATATATTTT.

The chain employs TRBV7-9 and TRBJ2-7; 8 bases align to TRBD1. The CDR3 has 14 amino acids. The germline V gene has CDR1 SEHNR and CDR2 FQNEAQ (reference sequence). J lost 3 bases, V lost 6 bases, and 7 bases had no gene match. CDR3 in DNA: TGTGCCAGCAGAGCATCGGACAGGGTCTACGAGCAGTACTTC. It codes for CASRASDRVYEQYF.